This T cell receptor beta chain was retrieved from a study of monozygotic twins with inflammatory bowel disease. This CDR3 contains 15 residues. In germline, CDR1 is SGHTA, CDR2 FQGNSA. Each UMI, carrying a 6-nucleotide sample barcode, came from template switching. TCRdb derives one entry per CDR3 protein from the 5' RACE reads, leaving out DNA. Seen in this sample are approximately 400,000 distinct CDR3 sequences; the ten most common clones hold 2% to 3%. V and J are TRBV7-2 and TRBJ1-6. Material for sequencing was blood. This receptor was identified in a human donor with ulcerative colitis or Crohn's disease, or a healthy co-twin of an affected twin (not recorded which). This CDR3 reads CASSLDQAQNSPLHF.